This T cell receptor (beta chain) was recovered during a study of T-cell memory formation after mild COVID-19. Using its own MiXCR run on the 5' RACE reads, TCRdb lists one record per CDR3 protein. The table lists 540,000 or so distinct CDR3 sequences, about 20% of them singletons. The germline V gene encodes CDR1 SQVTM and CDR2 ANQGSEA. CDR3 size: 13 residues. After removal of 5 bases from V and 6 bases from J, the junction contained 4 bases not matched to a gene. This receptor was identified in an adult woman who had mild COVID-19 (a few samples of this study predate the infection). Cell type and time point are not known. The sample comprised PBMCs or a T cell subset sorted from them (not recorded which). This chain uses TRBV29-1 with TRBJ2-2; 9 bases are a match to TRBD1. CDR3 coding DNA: TGCAGCGTTTCCGGGACAGGGTCCGGGGAGCTGTTTTTT. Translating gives CSVSGTGSGELFF.